This entry lists 17 T cell receptor beta chains sequenced from one sample in a study of beta chain features in type 1 diabetes. Expressed TCRB transcripts were sequenced after all isolated RNA was converted to cDNA. Here immunoSEQ multiplex PCR was the method, and the copy in TCRdb shows in-frame clones only, minus some. The profile covers under 250,000 clones, with roughly an eighth appearing a single time and roughly 0.024% taken by the ten largest. The material sequenced was naive CD4+ T cells from blood. Receptors originate from a woman between 40 and 50 years old in good health.

V gene TRBV7-9 combines with J gene TRBJ2-3, with 12 nucleotides matching TRBD2. The CDR3 is made up of 19 amino acids. J lost 0 bases, V lost 3 bases, and 10 bases had no gene match. Per germline, CDR1 SEHNR and CDR2 FQNEAQ (reference sequence). The CDR3, as DNA: TGTGCCAGCAGCTTCGGGACTAGCGGGTCGTTCCCTAGCACAGATACGCAGTATTTT. As protein: CASSFGTSGSFPSTDTQYF.

There are a few counts of this clone. The rearrangement joins TRBV6-6 to TRBJ2-5; 11 nucleotides line up with TRBD2. The CDR3 covers 15 residues. The V segment lost 7 bases and the J segment 4 bases; nucleotides outside the gene matches: 8. The germline gives CDR1 MNHNY, CDR2 SVGAGI (reference sequence). The CDR3 reads CASTQPLAGGETQYF. The CDR3 bases are TGTGCCAGCACCCAGCCGCTAGCGGGGGGAGAGACCCAGTACTTC.

The V and J genes are TRBV7-9 and TRBJ1-5; D is unclear. V was pared by 1 base and J by 5 bases, with 9 bases between. CDR1 is SEHNR, CDR2 FQNEAQ, per germline (reference sequence). The CDR3 spans 14 residues. The CDR3 DNA follows: TGTGCCAGCAGCTTAGGTGAGGCATATCAGCCCCAGCATTTT. It translates to CASSLGEAYQPQHF.

This clone was seen only a few times. This chain connects TRBV7-2 to TRBJ2-2, with TRBD2 matching over 9 bases. V shed 6 bases, J shed 9 bases, and the junction held 20 bases outside the gene matches. This CDR3 contains 18 residues. From germline, CDR1 is SGHTA and CDR2 FQGNSA. DNA of the CDR3: TGTGCCAGCAGTCAAACAGCGGGGGGAAAGTTCCCCCTACGGGAGCTGTTTTTT. Translated, it gives CASSQTAGGKFPLRELFF. The whole variable domain, remainder taken from reference TRBV7-2 and TRBJ2-2, is GAGVSQSPSNKVTEKGKDVELRCDPISGHTALYWYRQSLGQGLEFLIYFQGNSAPDKSGLPSDRFSAERTGGSVSTLTIQRTQQEDSAVYLCASSQTAGGKFPLRELFFGEGSRLTVL.

Only a few counts were recorded for this clone. The rearrangement uses TRBV5-1 and TRBJ2-5; 9 nucleotides line up with TRBD2. J was trimmed by 2 bases and V by 0 bases; bases with no gene match: 5. The CDR3 sequence is 16 residues long. Germline V lookup: CDR1 SGHRS, CDR2 YFSETQ. This CDR3 reads CASSLGSGGGQETQYF. The CDR3 DNA reads as TGCGCCAGCAGCTTGGGTAGCGGGGGAGGACAAGAGACCCAGTACTTC.

This clone turned up a few times. This chain joins TRBV19 and TRBJ2-7; TRBD2 matches 11 bases. This CDR3 contains 14 residues. Germline V gene lookup returns CDR1 LNHDA and CDR2 SQIVND (reference sequence). J gave up 2 bases and V 8 bases, and 5 bases lay outside the gene matches. CDR3 protein: CASAKTSGTYEQYF. CDR3 coding DNA: TGTGCCAGTGCAAAGACTAGCGGGACCTACGAGCAGTACTTC.

The chain combines TRBV6-5 with TRBJ2-3, with TRBD2 matching over 8 bases. The J segment lost 5 bases and the V segment lost 6 bases, leaving 7 bases of the junction unmatched. This CDR3 region has 14 residues. Germline CDR1 and CDR2: MNHEY and SVGAGI. The CDR3 region is CASSLGLAEDTQYF. DNA of the CDR3: TGTGCCAGCAGCCTAGGACTAGCAGAAGATACGCAGTATTTT.

This clone was detected only a few times. The rearrangement uses TRBV4-3 and TRBJ1-2, with TRBD1 as a possible D gene (6 bases). CDR3 length equals 16 residues. Germline V gives CDR1 LGHNA, CDR2 YSLEER. Trimming left V 0 bases short and J 7 bases short, with 18 bases between. CDR3 DNA sequence: TGCGCCAGCAGCCAAGATGGGGGGGGGCAGACGAGTGGCTACACCTTC. Translation gives CASSQDGGGQTSGYTF.

V gene TRBV5-1 combines with J gene TRBJ1-2; possible D gene TRBD1, 5 bases. The length of the CDR3 is 14 residues. The germline CDR1 and CDR2 sequences are SGHRS and YFSETQ. Trimming left V 1 base short and J 7 bases short, with 14 bases between. The CDR3 here is CASSLTTGDTGYTF. CDR3 in DNA: TGCGCCAGCAGCTTGACCACGGGGGATACTGGCTACACCTTC.

As to this clone: The same CDR3 arises from other DNA sequences in this sample as well. V is TRBV9 and J is TRBJ2-5, with D maybe TRBD2 (5 bases). Germline V CDR1 and CDR2: SGDLS, YYNGEE. V gave up 3 bases and J gave up 4 bases, with 10 bases separating them. CDR3 length: 13 amino acids. The CDR3 here is CASSGGGRETQYF. In nucleotides, the CDR3 is TGTGCCAGCAGCGGCGGAGGACGAGAGACCCAGTACTTC.

This clone was counted only a few times. The V and J genes are TRBV7-6 and TRBJ1-4, with TRBD1 matching 10 bases. Looked up from germline, CDR1 is SGHVS and CDR2 is FNYEAQ. The CDR3 has 14 residues. Trimming removed 4 bases from V and 6 bases from J; junction bases left unmatched: 2. This CDR3 is CASSSGTGDEKLFF. In DNA, the CDR3 is TGTGCCAGCAGCTCCGGGACAGGGGATGAAAAACTGTTTTTT.

V gene TRBV9 combines with J gene TRBJ1-3; possible D gene TRBD1, 5 bases. V shed 5 bases and J shed 0 bases, with 9 bases lying between them. CDR1 is SGDLS, CDR2 YYNGEE, per germline. The CDR3 contains 14 residues. The CDR3 is CASSPGGSGNTIYF. The CDR3 DNA is TGTGCCAGCAGTCCCGGGGGCTCTGGAAACACCATATATTTT.

V is TRBV5-4 and J is TRBJ1-2; D may be TRBD1 (5 bases). V was shortened by 5 bases and J by 0 bases, with 14 bases between the two germline ends. Germline loops: CDR1 SGHNT, CDR2 YYREEE (reference sequence). The length of the CDR3 is 15 residues. CDR3 sequence (DNA): TGTGCCAGCAGTCCCTCTTCGACAGCTAACTATGGCTACACCTTC. Encoded protein: CASSPSSTANYGYTF.

This clone was detected a few times. The chain links TRBV6-5 to TRBJ2-7; 9 nucleotides align to TRBD1. V dropped 2 bases and J dropped 7; count of bases not matched to a gene: 6. CDR1 MNHEY and CDR2 SVGAGI come from the germline V gene. The CDR3 runs to 14 residues. CDR3 sequence (DNA): TGTGCCAGCAGTTACCCGGGACAGGGACGGGAGCAGTACTTC. Its translation: CASSYPGQGREQYF.

This clone was observed a handful of times. Written as DNA, the CDR3 is TGTGCCAGCAGCCGCGCGGACATTAGGTACTTC. Encoded protein: CASSRADIRYF. The chain recombines TRBV6-5 with TRBJ2-7; the D gene is possibly TRBD1 (5 bases). Germline CDR1 reads MNHEY; CDR2 reads SVGAGI. Trimming shortened V by 6 bases and J by 12 bases, and 15 bases separated the two germline ends. The CDR3 runs to 11 residues.

This rearrangement joins TRBV18 to TRBJ2-3, with D possibly TRBD2 on 5 matching bases. In germline, CDR1 is KGHSH, CDR2 LQKENI. The CDR3 totals 13 residues. Trimming removed 0 bases from V and 5 bases from J, with 6 bases in between. The CDR3 sequence: CASSPPGEDTQYF. CDR3 coding DNA: TGTGCCAGCTCACCACCGGGAGAAGATACGCAGTATTTT.

The sample holds a few counts of this clone. The chain links TRBV25-1 to TRBJ2-1, with TRBD1 identical over 7 bases. The V gene's germline CDR1 is MGHDK and CDR2 SYGVNS. The V and J ends lost 2 bases and 2 bases, in that order; junction bases with no gene match: 6. The CDR3 is 16 amino acids. The CDR3 spells CASSEEGAAAYNEQFF. In nucleotides, the CDR3 is TGTGCCAGCAGTGAAGAGGGGGCCGCCGCCTACAATGAGCAGTTCTTC.